One sample yielded the 6 T cell receptor beta chains listed below, sequenced in a study of T cells after yellow fever vaccination. TCRdb independently ran MiXCR on the 5' RACE reads; one entry per CDR3 protein. The sample contains 25,000 to 30,000 distinct CDR3 sequences, over 3.5% of which appear only once. This sample comprised PBMCs, either bulk or a sorted T-cell subset (CD4+, CD8+, memory, or dextramer-sorted; not recorded which), obtained on the day of the yellow fever booster vaccination. The receptor set was obtained from a man aged 18 to 35 who received the YFV17D yellow fever vaccine.

This clonotype was detected only a few times. The chain recombines TRBV7-2 with TRBJ1-3; TRBD1 is a possible D gene (5 bases). This CDR3 contains 17 residues. V shed 7 bases and J shed 4 bases, with 23 bases lying between them. Germline assignment: CDR1 SGHTA and CDR2 FQGNSA. The CDR3 coding sequence is TGTGCCAGCACCCCAATGACCAGGGTTTTCCCCGGAAACACCATATATTTT. Protein sequence: CASTPMTRVFPGNTIYF.

The V and J genes are TRBV11-2 and TRBJ1-1, with no clear D. This CDR3 has 16 amino acids. V was clipped by 0 bases and J by 0 bases, with 11 bases between them. Germline V gene data show CDR1 as SGHAT and CDR2 as FQNNGV. The CDR3: CASSLEFGKMNTEAFF. CDR3 nucleotide sequence: TGTGCCAGCAGCTTAGAGTTTGGAAAAATGAACACTGAAGCTTTCTTT.

This clonotype appeared many times. The chain combines TRBV5-4 with TRBJ2-7; 10 bases fit TRBD2. The CDR3 runs 15 residues. Per germline, CDR1 SGHNT and CDR2 YYREEE (reference sequence). V dropped 0 bases and J dropped 2; count of bases not matched to a gene: 2. DNA of the CDR3: TGTGCCAGCAGCTTGGGACTAGCGGGTACCTACGAGCAGTACTTC. Protein: CASSLGLAGTYEQYF.

The chain recombines TRBV7-9 with TRBJ1-1; D gene ambiguous. The CDR3 extends over 13 amino acids. V was pared by 1 base and J by 6 bases, with 9 bases between. Germline V gives CDR1 SEHNR, CDR2 FQNEAQ (reference sequence). DNA for the CDR3: TGTGCCAGCAGCTTAGATGGAGGTGCTGAAGCTTTCTTT. Protein product: CASSLDGGAEAFF. Full variable domain (outside the CDR3, taken from reference TRBV7-9 and TRBJ1-1): DTGVSQNPRHKITKRGQNVTFRCDPISEHNRLYWYRQTLGQGPEFLTYFQNEAQLEKSRLLSDRFSAERPKGSFSTLEIQRTEQGDSAMYLCASSLDGGAEAFFGQGTRLTVV.

This clonotype was found many times. The chain combines TRBV7-9 with TRBJ2-2; D is unresolved. The CDR3 runs to 13 residues. V lost 3 bases to trimming and J lost 6 bases, with 8 bases between them. The germline gives CDR1 SEHNR, CDR2 FQNEAQ (reference sequence). The DNA of the CDR3 is TGTGCCAGCAGCTTGGGCACGGCCGGGGAGCTGTTTTTT. As protein: CASSLGTAGELFF.

This clonotype was picked up many times. The chain recombines TRBV15 with TRBJ1-2, with D perhaps TRBD1 (5 bases). Germline CDR1 LNHNV, CDR2 YYDKDF (reference sequence). With 0 bases removed from V and 1 base from J, the gap between germline ends came to 9 bases. This CDR3 comprises 15 residues. The CDR3 sequence is CATSRDQGLNYGYTF. The CDR3 nucleotides read TGTGCCACCAGCAGAGATCAGGGTCTTAACTATGGCTACACCTTC. The full variable domain, its missing parts supplied by reference TRBV15 and TRBJ1-2, is DAMVIQNPRYQVTQFGKPVTLSCSQTLNHNVMYWYQQKSSQAPKLLFHYYDKDFNNEADTPDNFQSRRPNTSFCFLDIRSPGLGDTAMYLCATSRDQGLNYGYTFGSGTRLTVV.